This TCR beta chain derives from a study of T-cell reconstitution after alpha-beta-depleted transplantation in children. Findings and caveats of the study: Surviving recipient cells, namely T cells and thymic progenitors, were the source of high day-60 TCRbeta diversity in some patients. T-cell numbers and diversity, one year after transplant, stemmed largely from T cells that were newly produced. About two months after transplant, alpha-beta T cells reportedly came from several hundred expanded graft clones.

The germline gives CDR1 GTSNPN, CDR2 SVGIG (reference sequence). The CDR3 totals 14 residues. V lost 0 bases, J lost 4 bases, and 12 bases lay in between. As regards this clonotype: Antigen: not known.

It was with unique molecular identifiers that the TCRbeta library was prepared. MiXCR was run by TCRdb on the PCR reads, yielding one entry per CDR3 protein. The data contain hundreds of thousands of distinct CDR3 sequences, approximately 14% of them singletons. This receptor was obtained from a girl aged 2 to 10 with congenital amegakaryocytic thrombocytopenia, due to receive a stem cell transplant. V usage is TRBV30 and J usage is TRBJ1-2; the D is unclear. Material: PBMCs, obtained before TCRalphabeta/CD19-depleted stem cell transplant. The DNA for the CDR3 is TGTGCCTGGAGTGTACGAATGGCTGGCTATGGCTACACCTTC. It codes for CAWSVRMAGYGYTF. The full variable domain, its missing parts supplied by reference TRBV30 and TRBJ1-2, is SQTIHQWPATLVQPVGSPLSLECTVEGTSNPNLYWYRQAAGRGLQLLFYSVGIGQISSEVPQNLSASRPQDRQFILSSKKLLLSDSGFYLCAWSVRMAGYGYTFGSGTRLTVV.